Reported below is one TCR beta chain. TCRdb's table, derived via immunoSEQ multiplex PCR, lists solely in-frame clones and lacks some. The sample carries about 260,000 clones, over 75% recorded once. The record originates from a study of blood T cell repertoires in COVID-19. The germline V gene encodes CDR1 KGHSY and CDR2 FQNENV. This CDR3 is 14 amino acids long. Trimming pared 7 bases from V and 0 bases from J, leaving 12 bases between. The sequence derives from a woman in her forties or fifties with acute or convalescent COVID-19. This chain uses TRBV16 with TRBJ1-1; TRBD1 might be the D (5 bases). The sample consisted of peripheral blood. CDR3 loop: CASTPTGLNTEAFF. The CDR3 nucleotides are TGTGCCAGCACCCCTACAGGTTTGAACACTGAAGCTTTCTTT. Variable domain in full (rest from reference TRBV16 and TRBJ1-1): GEEVAQTPKHLVRGEGQKAKLYCAPIKGHSYVFWYQQVLKNEFKFLISFQNENVFDETGMPKERFSAKCLPNSPCSLEIQATKLEDSAVYFCASTPTGLNTEAFFGQGTRLTVV.